The 21 T cell receptor beta chains given below trace back to one sample, sequenced in a study of blood T cell repertoires in COVID-19. The method was immunoSEQ multiplex PCR; TCRdb's version includes in-frame clones alone and lacks a portion of them. The data contain some 20,000 clones, 75% to 95% of them singletons. Sequences were obtained from peripheral blood. The receptors come from a human donor in a cohort sampled during active COVID-19.

This rearrangement joins TRBV7-9 to TRBJ2-5; D is undetermined. Germline V gene data show CDR1 as SEHNR and CDR2 as FQNEAQ (reference sequence). The V and J ends lost 6 bases and 2 bases respectively, with 13 bases between them. The length of the CDR3 is 14 residues. The CDR3 here is CASRRGNDQETQYF. In DNA form, the CDR3 reads TGTGCCAGCAGACGAGGCAACGATCAAGAGACCCAGTACTTC.

On this clone: Other DNA sequences in this specimen translate into the identical CDR3. The chain uses TRBV24-1 and TRBJ2-3, with TRBD1 identical over 10 bases. This CDR3 region has 15 residues. The V segment lost 4 bases and the J segment 6 bases; nucleotides outside the gene matches: 6. Germline assignment: CDR1 KGHDR and CDR2 SFDVKD. The CDR3 region is CATSEPGTGVDTQYF. CDR3 nucleotide sequence: TGTGCCACCAGTGAACCCGGGACAGGGGTGGATACGCAGTATTTT.

V gene TRBV9 combines with J gene TRBJ1-4, with D possibly TRBD1 on 5 matching bases. The V end was cut by 2 bases, the J end by 0 bases, with 11 bases between. Germline V gene data show CDR1 as SGDLS and CDR2 as YYNGEE. The CDR3 is 16 amino acids. CDR3 region: CASSVGGGATNEKLFF. The CDR3 DNA is TGTGCCAGCAGCGTGGGCGGGGGTGCAACTAATGAAAAACTGTTTTTT. Looking up the rest from reference TRBV9 and TRBJ1-4 gives the full variable domain: DSGVTQTPKHLITATGQRVTLRCSPRSGDLSVYWYQQSLDQGLQFLIQYYNGEERAKGNILERFSAQQFPDLHSELNLSSLELGDSALYFCASSVGGGATNEKLFFGSGTQLSVL.

V and J are TRBV30 and TRBJ2-3, with TRBD2 identical over 7 bases. This CDR3 has 15 residues. With 2 bases clipped from V and 2 bases from J, the junction kept 7 bases outside the gene matches. Per the germline V gene, CDR1 is GTSNPN and CDR2 is SVGIG (reference sequence). The CDR3 DNA reads TGTGCCTGGAGTCCCGGAGCGGGGTACACAGATACGCAGTATTTT. This translates into CAWSPGAGYTDTQYF.

The J gene is TRBJ1-4, the V gene TRBV3-1 (or the pseudogene TRBV3-2), with D possibly being TRBD1 (5 bases). CDR3 length: 15 residues. The V gene lost 0 bases and the J gene lost 8 bases, with 13 bases spanning the gap. Germline V CDR1 and CDR2: LGHDT, YNNKEL (reference sequence). DNA of the CDR3: TGTGCCAGCAGCCAAGATCCGGTCGGGGGAGAAAAACTGTTTTTT. Amino acid sequence: CASSQDPVGGEKLFF.

The V gene is TRBV7-6, the J gene TRBJ2-4; 7 nucleotides match TRBD1. Germline assignment: CDR1 SGHVS and CDR2 FNYEAQ. This CDR3 spans 16 amino acids. J gave up 9 bases and V 1 base, and 12 bases lay outside the gene matches. CDR3 amino acids: CASSLVPPGQRGIQYF. The DNA for the CDR3 is TGTGCCAGCAGCTTAGTCCCGCCGGGACAGAGGGGCATTCAGTACTTC.

The chain has TRBV12-2 and TRBJ2-7; the table's D call TRBD2 went unverified against the DNA. TRBV12-2 is described as a pseudogene. This CDR3 spans 14 amino acids. The CDR3 nucleotides are TGTGCAAGTCGCTTTGGACTTAGCTCCTACGAGCAGTACTTC. It encodes CASRFGLSSYEQYF.

V and J are TRBV2 and TRBJ2-1; 8 bases line up with TRBD2. This CDR3 spans 15 amino acids. J lost 0 bases, V lost 7 bases, and 5 bases had no gene match. The V gene's germline CDR1 is SNHLY and CDR2 FYNNEI. The CDR3 DNA reads TGTGCCAGCAAACGGGGGGGAACCTCCTACAATGAGCAGTTCTTC. This gives the protein CASKRGGTSYNEQFF.

The rearrangement uses TRBV5-6 and TRBJ2-1; weak D call: TRBD2 (5 bases). Between the trimmed V and J ends, which lost 2 bases and 10 bases, there was a span of 7 bases. The germline CDR1 and CDR2 sequences are SGHDT and YYEEEE. The CDR3 has 11 residues. CDR3 region: CASSLTGEQFF. As DNA, the CDR3 is TGTGCCAGCAGCTTAACGGGAGAGCAGTTCTTC.

This clone was counted only a few times. V gene TRBV5-8 combines with J gene TRBJ1-5; 10 bases map to TRBD1. Germline CDR1 SGHTS, CDR2 YDEGEE. Trimming at V came to 5 bases and at J to 6 bases, leaving 8 bases not matched to a gene. The CDR3 consists of 15 residues. CDR3 in amino acids: CASSLRQGASQPQHF. Written as DNA, the CDR3 is TGTGCCAGCAGTCTGAGACAGGGGGCAAGTCAGCCCCAGCATTTT.

V gene TRBV10-3 combines with J gene TRBJ2-5, with 14 bases identical to TRBD2. Germline V gene sequence: CDR1 ENHRY, CDR2 SYGVKD. J gave up 2 bases and V 2 bases, and 4 bases lay outside the gene matches. This CDR3 has 17 residues. CDR3 in DNA: TGTGCCATCAGTGAGGGACTAGCGGGGGGCCGACAAGAGACCCAGTACTTC. It translates to CAISEGLAGGRQETQYF.

The chain is built from TRBV29-1 and TRBJ2-7; 11 nucleotides line up with TRBD1. Germline values: CDR1 SQVTM, CDR2 ANQGSEA. The CDR3 sequence is 14 residues long. After removal of 7 bases from V and 1 base from J, the junction contained 6 bases not matched to a gene. CDR3 nucleotides: TGCAGCGCCGAAGGGACAGGGGGGTCCTACGAGCAGTACTTC. It codes for CSAEGTGGSYEQYF.

The chain carries TRBV19 and TRBJ2-2; D perhaps matches TRBD1 (6 bases). The germline V gene encodes CDR1 LNHDA and CDR2 SQIVND (reference sequence). This CDR3 region has 13 residues. Trimming shortened V by 5 bases and J by 6 bases, and 10 bases separated the two germline ends. The CDR3 sequence: CASSVEGAGELFF. The DNA of the CDR3 is TGTGCCAGTAGTGTCGAGGGGGCCGGGGAGCTGTTTTTT.

The V call is TRBV29-1, the J call TRBJ1-1, with D hard to call. This CDR3 has 15 amino acids. The V and J ends lost 3 bases and 3 bases respectively, with 17 bases between them. CDR1 and CDR2 from the germline V gene are SQVTM and ANQGSEA. The CDR3 reads CSVETLTRGYTEAFF. DNA of the CDR3: TGCAGCGTTGAGACCTTGACAAGAGGGTACACTGAAGCTTTCTTT.

Only one count was recorded for this clone. This chain links TRBV5-1 with TRBJ2-7; D may be TRBD1 (6 bases). The CDR3 consists of 14 residues. Germline V gene sequence: CDR1 SGHRS, CDR2 YFSETQ. V lost 4 bases to trimming and J lost 1 base, with 12 bases between them. The CDR3 is CASSPEDSSYEQYF. DNA of the CDR3: TGCGCCAGCAGCCCTGAGGACAGTTCCTACGAGCAGTACTTC.

The chain is built from TRBV7-8 and TRBJ2-3, with TRBD2 as a possible D gene (5 bases). Germline values: CDR1 SGHVS, CDR2 FQNEAQ. V dropped 5 bases and J dropped 10 bases, with 10 bases sitting between them. The CDR3 has 11 amino acids. Here the CDR3 DNA reads TGTGCCAGCAGCCCAACTAGGGCGCAGTATTTT. Its protein product is CASSPTRAQYF.

J is TRBJ1-5 and V is TRBV6-1; D is unresolved. Germline V gene sequence: CDR1 MNHNS, CDR2 SASEGT. V dropped 0 bases and J dropped 0 bases, with 6 bases sitting between them. The CDR3 runs to 15 residues. CDR3 DNA: TGTGCCAGCAGTGAAGCGCACAATAGCAATCAGCCCCAGCATTTT. This encodes CASSEAHNSNQPQHF.

V usage is TRBV11-3 and J usage is TRBJ1-1; 8 nucleotides line up with TRBD1. CDR1 is SGHNT and CDR2 is YENEEA in the germline V gene. The CDR3 has 15 amino acids. The junction had 6 bases not matched to a gene; V was cut back by 4 bases and J by 2 bases. In nucleotides, the CDR3 is TGTGCCAGCAGCTCCGGAGGGACAGGTAACACTGAAGCTTTCTTT. This sequence encodes CASSSGGTGNTEAFF.

The J gene is TRBJ2-2, the V gene TRBV7-9; 9 nucleotides align to TRBD1. The V gene's germline CDR1 is SEHNR and CDR2 FQNEAQ (reference sequence). The CDR3 spans 18 residues. V was clipped by 6 bases and J by 5 bases; unmatched bases: 16. The CDR3 region has the DNA TGTGCCAGCAGAAATCTGGGGGGACAGGGAACGTTAACCGGGGAGCTGTTTTTT. Its translation: CASRNLGGQGTLTGELFF.

The chain carries TRBV6-2 or TRBV6-3 and TRBJ2-5; TRBD1 might be the D (5 bases). Germline CDR1 is MNHEY and CDR2 is SVGEGT. This CDR3 contains 14 residues. V was clipped by 2 bases and J by 1 base, with 8 bases between them. In nucleotides, the CDR3 is TGTGCCAGCAGTTACGGTGGGGCCCAAGAGACCCAGTACTTC. Its protein product is CASSYGGAQETQYF.

Comment on this clone: Other DNA sequences within the sample encode an identical CDR3. The CDR3 DNA is TGTGCCACCAGTGATTTGAGCAGGGCAGATACGCAGTATTTT. Its protein is CATSDLSRADTQYF. The rearrangement joins TRBV24-1 to TRBJ2-3; D is possibly TRBD1 (5 bases). Germline V gene lookup returns CDR1 KGHDR and CDR2 SFDVKD. With 0 bases removed from V and 4 bases from J, the gap between germline ends came to 7 bases. The CDR3 covers 14 residues.